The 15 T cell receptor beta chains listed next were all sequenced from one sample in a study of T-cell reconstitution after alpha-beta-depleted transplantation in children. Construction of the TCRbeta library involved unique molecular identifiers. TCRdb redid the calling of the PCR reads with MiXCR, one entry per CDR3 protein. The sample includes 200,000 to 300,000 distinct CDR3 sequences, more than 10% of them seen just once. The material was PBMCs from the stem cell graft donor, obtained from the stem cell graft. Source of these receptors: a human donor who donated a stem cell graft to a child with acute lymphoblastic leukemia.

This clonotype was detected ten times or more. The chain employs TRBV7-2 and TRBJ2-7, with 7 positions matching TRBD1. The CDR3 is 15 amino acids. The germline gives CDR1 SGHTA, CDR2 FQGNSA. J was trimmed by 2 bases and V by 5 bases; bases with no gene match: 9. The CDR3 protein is CASSVNWDRAYEQYF. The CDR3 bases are TGTGCCAGCAGCGTTAATTGGGACAGAGCCTACGAGCAGTACTTC.

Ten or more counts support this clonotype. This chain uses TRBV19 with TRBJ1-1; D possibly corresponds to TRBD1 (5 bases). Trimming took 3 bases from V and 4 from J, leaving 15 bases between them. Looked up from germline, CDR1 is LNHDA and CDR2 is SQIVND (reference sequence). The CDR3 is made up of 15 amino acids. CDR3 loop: CASSITGFGGTEAFF. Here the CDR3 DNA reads TGTGCCAGTAGTATCACCGGTTTTGGGGGCACTGAAGCTTTCTTT.

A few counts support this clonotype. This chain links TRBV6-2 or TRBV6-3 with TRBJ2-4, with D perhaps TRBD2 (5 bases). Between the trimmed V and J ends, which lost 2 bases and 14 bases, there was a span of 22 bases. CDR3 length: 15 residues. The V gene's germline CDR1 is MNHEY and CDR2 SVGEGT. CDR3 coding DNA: TGTGCCAGCAGTTACGGGGAAGGACTGACCCCCGTCAAGTACTTC. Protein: CASSYGEGLTPVKYF.

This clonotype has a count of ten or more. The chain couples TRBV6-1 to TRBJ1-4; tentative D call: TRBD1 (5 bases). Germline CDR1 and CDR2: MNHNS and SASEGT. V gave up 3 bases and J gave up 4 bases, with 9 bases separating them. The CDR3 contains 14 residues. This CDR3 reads CASSDRALNEKLFF. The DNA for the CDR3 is TGTGCCAGCAGTGACAGGGCGCTTAATGAAAAACTGTTTTTT.

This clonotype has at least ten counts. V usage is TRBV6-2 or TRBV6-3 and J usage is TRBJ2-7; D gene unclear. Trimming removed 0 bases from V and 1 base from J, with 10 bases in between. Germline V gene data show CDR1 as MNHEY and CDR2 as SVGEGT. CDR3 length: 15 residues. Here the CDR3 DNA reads TGTGCCAGCAGTTACTCTGAAGTTCCTTCCTACGAGCAGTACTTC. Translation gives CASSYSEVPSYEQYF.

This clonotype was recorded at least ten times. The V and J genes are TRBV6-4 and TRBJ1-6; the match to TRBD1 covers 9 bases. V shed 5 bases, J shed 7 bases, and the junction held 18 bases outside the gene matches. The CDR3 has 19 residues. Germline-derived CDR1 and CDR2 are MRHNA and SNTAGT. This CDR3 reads CASSPAFGSKDRGNSPLHF. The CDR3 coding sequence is TGTGCCAGCAGTCCCGCCTTTGGATCAAAGGACAGGGGCAATTCACCCCTCCACTTT.

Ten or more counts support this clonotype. This CDR3 is CASSFGLFGYEQYF. CDR3 nucleotides: TGTGCCAGCAGCTTTGGGCTATTCGGCTACGAGCAGTACTTC. The chain combines TRBV11-2 with TRBJ2-7; unclear D gene. Trimming removed 3 bases at V and 3 bases at J, with 12 bases between. The CDR3 length is 14 residues. The germline V gene encodes CDR1 SGHAT and CDR2 FQNNGV.

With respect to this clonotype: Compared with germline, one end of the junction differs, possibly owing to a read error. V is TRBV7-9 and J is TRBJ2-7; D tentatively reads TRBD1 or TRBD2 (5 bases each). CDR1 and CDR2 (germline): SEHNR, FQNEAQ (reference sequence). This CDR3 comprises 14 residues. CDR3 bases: TGTGCCAGCAGCTTACATTCGATTGGGGACGAGCAGTACTTT. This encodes CASSLHSIGDEQYF. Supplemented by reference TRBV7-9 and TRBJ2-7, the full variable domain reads DTGVSQNPRHKITKRGQNVTFRCDPISEHNRLYWYRQTLGQGPEFLTYFQNEAQLEKSRLLSDRFSAERPKGSFSTLEIQRTEQGDSAMYLCASSLHSIGDEQYFGPGTRLTVT.

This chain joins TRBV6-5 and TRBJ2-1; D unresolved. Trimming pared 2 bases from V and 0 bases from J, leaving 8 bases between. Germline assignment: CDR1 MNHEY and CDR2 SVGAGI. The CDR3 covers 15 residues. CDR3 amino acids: CASSYGLSSYNEQFF. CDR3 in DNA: TGTGCCAGCAGTTACGGGTTGAGCTCCTACAATGAGCAGTTCTTC.

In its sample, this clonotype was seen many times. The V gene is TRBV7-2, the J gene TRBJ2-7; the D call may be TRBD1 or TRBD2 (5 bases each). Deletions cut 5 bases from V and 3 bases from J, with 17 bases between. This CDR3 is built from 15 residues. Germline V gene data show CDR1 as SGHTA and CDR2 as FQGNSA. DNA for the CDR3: TGTGCCAGCAGCCGCACCCGGGACGGATACTACGAGCAGTACTTC. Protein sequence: CASSRTRDGYYEQYF. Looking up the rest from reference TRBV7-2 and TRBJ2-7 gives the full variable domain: GAGVSQSPSNKVTEKGKDVELRCDPISGHTALYWYRQSLGQGLEFLIYFQGNSAPDKSGLPSDRFSAERTGGSVSTLTIQRTQQEDSAVYLCASSRTRDGYYEQYFGPGTRLTVT.

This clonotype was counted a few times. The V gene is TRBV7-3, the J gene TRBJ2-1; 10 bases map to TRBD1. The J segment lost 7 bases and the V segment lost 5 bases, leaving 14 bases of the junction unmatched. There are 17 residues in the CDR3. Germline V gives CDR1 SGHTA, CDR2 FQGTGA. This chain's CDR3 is CASSPPGQGVTKNEQFF. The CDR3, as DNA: TGTGCCAGCAGCCCCCCAGGACAGGGGGTGACTAAGAATGAGCAGTTCTTC.

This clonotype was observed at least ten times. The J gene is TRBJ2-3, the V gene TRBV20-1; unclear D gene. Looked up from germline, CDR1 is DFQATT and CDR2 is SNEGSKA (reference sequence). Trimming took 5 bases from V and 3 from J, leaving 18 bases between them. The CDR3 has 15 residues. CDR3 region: CSASRLGSRTDTQYF. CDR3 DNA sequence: TGCAGTGCTTCCCGGTTAGGCAGTCGGACAGATACGCAGTATTTT.

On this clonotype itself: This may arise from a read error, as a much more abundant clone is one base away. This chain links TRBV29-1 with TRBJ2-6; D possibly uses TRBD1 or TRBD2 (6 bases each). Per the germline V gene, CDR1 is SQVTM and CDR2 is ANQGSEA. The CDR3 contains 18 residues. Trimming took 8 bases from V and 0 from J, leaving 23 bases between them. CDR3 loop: CSPHGGGTDASGANVLTF. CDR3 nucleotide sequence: TGCAGCCCACATGGAGGGGGGACGGACGCCTCTGGGGCCAACGTCCTGACTTTC.

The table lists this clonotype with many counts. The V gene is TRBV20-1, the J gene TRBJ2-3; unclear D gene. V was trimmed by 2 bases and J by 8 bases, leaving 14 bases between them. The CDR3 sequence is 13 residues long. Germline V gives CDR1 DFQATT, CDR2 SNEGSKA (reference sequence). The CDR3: CSARNPPQGTQYF. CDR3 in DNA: TGCAGTGCTAGAAATCCCCCCCAAGGTACGCAGTATTTT.

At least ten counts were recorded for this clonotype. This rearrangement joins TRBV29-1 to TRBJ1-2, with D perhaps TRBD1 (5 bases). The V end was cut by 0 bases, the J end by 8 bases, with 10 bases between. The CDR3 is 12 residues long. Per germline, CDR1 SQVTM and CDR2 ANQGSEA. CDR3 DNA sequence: TGCAGCGTTGAAGAGGGGGGGAGAGGCTACACCTTC. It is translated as CSVEEGGRGYTF.